Listed below are T cell receptor beta chains from one sample, sequenced in a study of T cell repertoires in cytomegalovirus infection. These receptors' antigens are unknown. One entry per CDR3 protein results from TCRdb running MiXCR on the reads. The sample lists approximately 730,000 distinct CDR3 sequences, roughly 33% occurring once. Sequencing was performed on cultured PBMCs, taken from culture after CMV antigen stimulation. The receptors here all came from a human donor in good health (CMV status not recorded). Some clones in this sample may be carry-over from other donors' samples. Each CDR3 is given with its conserved first and last residue. A D gene is named only where the DNA matches it firmly. Clone size is given for some rows only: seen once, a few or many times, or a class if the clone is expanded.

j_call d_call cdr3_length clone_size v_call cdr3_aa cdr3_nt
TRBJ1-2 NA 15 few TRBV29-1 CSVEGARGSNYGYTF TGCAGCGTTGAAGGGGCACGGGGATCGAACTATGGCTACACCTTC
TRBJ2-7 NA 19 NA TRBV12-3/TRBV12-4 CASSQQRYPGLRRDYEQYF TGTGCCAGCAGCCAGCAGCGATACCCGGGACTTCGACGGGACTACGAGCAGTACTTC
TRBJ2-3 NA 15 NA TRBV12-3/TRBV12-4 CASTLRTVSTDTQYF TGTGCCAGCACCCTACGGACAGTTAGCACAGATACGCAGTATTTT
TRBJ1-6 NA 14 few TRBV6-1 CATHRGYAGSPLHF TGTGCCACTCACCGGGGGTACGCCGGGTCACCCCTCCACTTT
TRBJ2-5 NA 15 many TRBV6-1 CASSLMRGYQETQYF TGTGCCAGCAGTTTGATGAGGGGCTACCAAGAGACCCAGTACTTC
TRBJ1-1 TRBD1 15 many TRBV7-6 CASSLSRTGGFKAFF TGTGCCAGCAGCTTAAGCCGGACAGGGGGTTTTAAAGCTTTCTTT
TRBJ2-5 NA 14 NA TRBV2 CASKPEISSETQYF TGTGCCAGCAAACCAGAAATCTCCTCGGAGACCCAGTACTTC
TRBJ1-6 NA 16 few TRBV4-2 CASSQEETGLNSPLHF TGTGCCAGCAGCCAAGAAGAAACAGGCCTTAATTCACCCCTCCACTTT
TRBJ2-7 NA 14 NA TRBV12-3/TRBV12-4 CASSFVETEYEQYF TGTGCCAGCAGTTTCGTGGAAACCGAATACGAGCAGTACTTC
TRBJ2-3 NA 16 NA TRBV4-2 CASSQEGVRGAYTQYF TGTGCCAGCAGCCAAGAGGGGGTAAGGGGGGCTTATACGCAGTATTTT
TRBJ2-5 NA 13 NA TRBV7-9 CASSHKNQETQYF TGTGCCAGCAGCCATAAAAACCAAGAGACCCAGTACTTC
TRBJ2-2 NA 13 NA TRBV19 CASAGGNTGELFF TGTGCCAGTGCCGGGGGGAACACCGGGGAGCTGTTTTTT
TRBJ2-7 TRBD1 14 few TRBV7-6 CASGVGTGDYEQYF TGTGCCAGCGGGGTCGGGACAGGGGACTACGAGCAGTACTTC
TRBJ2-1 NA 18 NA TRBV7-9 CASSSKTPLLLSYNEQFF TGTGCCAGCAGCTCCAAAACGCCTTTACTCCTCTCCTACAATGAGCAGTTCTTC
TRBJ1-2 TRBD1 14 NA TRBV7-2 CASSPLGTDGGYTF TGTGCCAGCAGCCCCCTCGGGACAGACGGGGGCTACACCTTC
TRBJ1-5 NA 15 few TRBV7-8 CASSLTPPPYQPQHF TGTGCCAGCAGCTTAACCCCCCCACCCTATCAGCCCCAGCATTTT
TRBJ1-4 NA 16 NA TRBV3-1 CASSHLSRGAGEKLFF TGTGCCAGCAGCCACCTATCACGGGGGGCTGGCGAAAAACTGTTTTTT
TRBJ1-1 NA 13 NA TRBV7-8 CASSLGEGPEAFF TGTGCCAGCAGCTTAGGGGAGGGGCCTGAAGCTTTCTTT
TRBJ2-7 TRBD2 17 NA TRBV4-1 CASSQDSRTSGIYEQYF TGCGCCAGCAGCCAAGATTCCAGGACTAGCGGGATATACGAGCAGTACTTC
TRBJ2-3 NA 17 NA TRBV27 CASSPGQGGALANTQYF TGTGCCAGCAGCCCCGGCCAGGGGGGGGCCCTAGCGAATACGCAGTATTTT